The T cell receptor beta chain under discussion was sequenced for a study of blood T cell repertoires in COVID-19. Study summary: Acute-phase and convalescent COVID-19 samples originated in the United States, Italy and Spain. T cells, B-cell-depleted T cells, or PBMCs supplied cDNA or gDNA.

The V gene lost 3 bases and the J gene lost 5 bases, with 17 bases spanning the gap. Germline V gene lookup returns CDR1 SGHRS and CDR2 YFSETQ. This CDR3 is built from 15 residues. In the source study's methods: Nucleated cell counts were estimated from reference gene primer amplification. This table comes from immunoSEQ multiplex PCR, and its TCRdb copy is limited to in-frame clones, with some not included. The D gene and trimming were derived from the DNA, and the V and J assignments and clone size from that table. The repertoire holds about 290,000 clones, with just under 85% as singletons. The receptor's source is a woman in her forties or fifties with active or convalescent COVID-19. Sequencing used peripheral blood. The chain is built from TRBV5-1 and TRBJ2-5; D is possibly TRBD2 (6 bases). CDR3 nucleotide sequence: TGCGCCAGCAGCTCGGCACCGGAGGGAGCGGAGACCCAGTACTTC. The encoded protein is CASSSAPEGAETQYF. Combining the CDR3 with reference TRBV5-1 and TRBJ2-5 gives the whole variable domain KAGVTQTPRYLIKTRGQQVTLSCSPISGHRSVSWYQQTPGQGLQFLFEYFSETQRNKGNFPGRFSGRQFSNSRSEMNVSTLELGDSALYLCASSSAPEGAETQYFGPGTRLLVL.